This T cell receptor (beta chain) derives from a study of T cells in Graves' hyperthyroidism and ophthalmopathy. Across the study: Initial diagnosis, before any treatment, was when peripheral blood was collected.

This clonotype was detected a few times. Amplified TCR beta CDR3 regions came from RNA transcripts. HTBI primers drove first-round RT-PCR of the TCR CDR3. Via MiXCR, TCRdb re-called the multiplex PCR reads, giving one row per CDR3 protein. The table lists 330,000 or so distinct CDR3 sequences, approximately 18% of them singletons, with approximately 35% in the top ten. The V gene end was trimmed by 5 bases and the J gene end by 8 bases; junction bases not matched to a gene: 2. The CDR3 has 12 residues. Germline assignment: CDR1 DFQATT and CDR2 SNEGSKA (reference sequence). With duration under 3 months, ophthalmopathy was active: Clinical Activity Score at least 3, NOSPECS at least 4. Together with thyroid ultrasound, orbital computed tomography, serum thyroxine and TRAb, clinical symptoms were used for diagnoses.

J is TRBJ1-6 and V is TRBV20-1; TRBD1 matches 8 bases. What was sequenced was blood. The clonotype originates from a man aged 50 to 60 with Graves' ophthalmopathy. Here the CDR3 reads CSAPQGDSPLHF. In nucleotides, the CDR3 is TGCAGTGCTCCACAGGGGGATTCACCCCTCCACTTT.